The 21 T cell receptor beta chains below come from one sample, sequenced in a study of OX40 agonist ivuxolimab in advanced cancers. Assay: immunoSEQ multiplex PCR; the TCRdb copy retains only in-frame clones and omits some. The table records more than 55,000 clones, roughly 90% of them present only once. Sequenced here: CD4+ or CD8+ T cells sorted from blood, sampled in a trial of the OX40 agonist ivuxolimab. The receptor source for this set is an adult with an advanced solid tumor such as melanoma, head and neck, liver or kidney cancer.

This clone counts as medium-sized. Written as DNA, the CDR3 is TGCAGTGCTCCGAATGCTAATGAGCAGTTCTTC. It translates to CSAPNANEQFF. The rearrangement joins TRBV20-1 to TRBJ2-1; D is uncertain. The CDR3 length is 11 residues. Germline V gene sequence: CDR1 DFQATT, CDR2 SNEGSKA (reference sequence). Deletions cut 5 bases from V and 7 bases from J, with 9 bases between.

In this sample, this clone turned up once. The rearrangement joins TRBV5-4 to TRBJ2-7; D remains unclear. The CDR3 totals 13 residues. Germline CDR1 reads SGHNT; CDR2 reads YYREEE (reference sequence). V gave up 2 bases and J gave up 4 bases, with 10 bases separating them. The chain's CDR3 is CASSFSGSYEQYF. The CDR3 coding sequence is TGTGCCAGCAGCTTTTCCGGGTCGTACGAGCAGTACTTC. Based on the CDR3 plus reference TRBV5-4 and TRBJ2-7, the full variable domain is ETGVTQSPTHLIKTRGQQVTLRCSSQSGHNTVSWYQQALGQGPQFIFQYYREEENGRGNFPPRFSGLQFPNYSSELNVNALELDDSALYLCASSFSGSYEQYFGPGTRLTVT.

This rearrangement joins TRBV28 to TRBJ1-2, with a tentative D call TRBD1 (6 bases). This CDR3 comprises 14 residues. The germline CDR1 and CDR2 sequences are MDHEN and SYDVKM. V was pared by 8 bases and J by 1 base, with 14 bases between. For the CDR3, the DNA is TGTGCCAGCCTTTTACAGGGTAATAACTATGGCTACACCTTC. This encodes CASLLQGNNYGYTF.

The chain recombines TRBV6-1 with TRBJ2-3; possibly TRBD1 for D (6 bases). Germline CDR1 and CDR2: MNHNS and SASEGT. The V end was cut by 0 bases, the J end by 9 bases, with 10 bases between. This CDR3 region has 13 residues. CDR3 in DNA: TGTGCCAGCAGTGAAGCGGACAGATCCACGCAGTATTTT. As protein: CASSEADRSTQYF.

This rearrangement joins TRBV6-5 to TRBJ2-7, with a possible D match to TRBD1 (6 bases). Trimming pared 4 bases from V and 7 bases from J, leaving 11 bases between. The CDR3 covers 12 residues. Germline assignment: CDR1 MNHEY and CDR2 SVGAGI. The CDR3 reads CASSSTGPEQYF. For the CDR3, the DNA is TGTGCCAGCAGTTCAACAGGGCCGGAGCAGTACTTC.

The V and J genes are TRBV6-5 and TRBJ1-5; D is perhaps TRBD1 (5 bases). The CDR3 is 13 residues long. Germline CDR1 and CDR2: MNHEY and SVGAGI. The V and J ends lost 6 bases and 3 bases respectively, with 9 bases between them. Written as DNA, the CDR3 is TGTGCCAGCAGAGTGGGGGTCAATCAGCCCCAGCATTTT. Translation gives CASRVGVNQPQHF.

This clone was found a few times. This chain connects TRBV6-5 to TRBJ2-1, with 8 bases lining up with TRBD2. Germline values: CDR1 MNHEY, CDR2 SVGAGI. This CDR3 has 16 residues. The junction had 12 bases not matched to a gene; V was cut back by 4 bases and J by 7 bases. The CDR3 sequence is CASSSLTSGSVNEQFF. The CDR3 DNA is TGTGCCAGCAGTTCCCTAACTAGCGGATCAGTAAATGAGCAGTTCTTC.

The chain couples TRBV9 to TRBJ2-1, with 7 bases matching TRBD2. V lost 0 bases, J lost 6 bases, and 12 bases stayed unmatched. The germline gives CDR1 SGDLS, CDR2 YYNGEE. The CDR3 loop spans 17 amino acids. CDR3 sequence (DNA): TGTGCCAGCAGCGTAGAGATGGGAGGGAGGGCCGCCAATGAGCAGTTCTTC. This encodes CASSVEMGGRAANEQFF.

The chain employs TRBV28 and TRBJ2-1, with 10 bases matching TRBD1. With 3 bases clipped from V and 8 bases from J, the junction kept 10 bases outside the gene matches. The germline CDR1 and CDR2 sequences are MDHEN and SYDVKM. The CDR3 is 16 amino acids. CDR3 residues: CASSLRVGTGDYEQFF. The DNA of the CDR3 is TGTGCCAGCAGTTTGAGGGTGGGGACAGGGGACTATGAGCAGTTCTTC.

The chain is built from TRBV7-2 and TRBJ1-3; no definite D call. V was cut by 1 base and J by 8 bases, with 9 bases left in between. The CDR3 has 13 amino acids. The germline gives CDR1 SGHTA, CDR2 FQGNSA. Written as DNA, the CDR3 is TGTGCCAGCAGCTTAGGGATTTACGACACCATATATTTT. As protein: CASSLGIYDTIYF.

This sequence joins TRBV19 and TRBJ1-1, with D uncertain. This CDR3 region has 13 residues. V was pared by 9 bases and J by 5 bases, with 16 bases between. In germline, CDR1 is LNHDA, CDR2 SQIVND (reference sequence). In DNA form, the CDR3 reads TGTGCCAGCTCCGAATGGGGAGAAACTGAAGCTTTCTTT. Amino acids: CASSEWGETEAFF.

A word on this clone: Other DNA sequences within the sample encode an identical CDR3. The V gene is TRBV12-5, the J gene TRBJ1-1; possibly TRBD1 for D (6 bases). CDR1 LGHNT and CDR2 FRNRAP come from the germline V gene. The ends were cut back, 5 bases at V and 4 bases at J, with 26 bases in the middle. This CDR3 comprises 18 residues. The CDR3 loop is CASGPPWLDSYSATEAFF. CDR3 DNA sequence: TGTGCTAGTGGTCCGCCTTGGTTGGACAGCTATTCCGCCACTGAAGCTTTCTTT.

Here the CDR3 reads CASSFRGNSPLHF. CDR3 nucleotide sequence: TGTGCCAGCAGTTTCAGGGGTAATTCACCCCTCCACTTT. The chain recombines TRBV28 with TRBJ1-6; perhaps TRBD1 as D (6 bases). Germline-derived CDR1 and CDR2 are MDHEN and SYDVKM. The CDR3 has 13 amino acids. V was pared by 3 bases and J by 6 bases, with 6 bases between.

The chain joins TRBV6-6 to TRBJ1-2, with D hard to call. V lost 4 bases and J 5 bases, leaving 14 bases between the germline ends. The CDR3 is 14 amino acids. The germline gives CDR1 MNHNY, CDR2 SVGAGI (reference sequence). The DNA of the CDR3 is TGTGCCAGCAGTTTCCGCTCCGGACCTTATGGCTACACCTTC. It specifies CASSFRSGPYGYTF.

The CDR3 DNA follows: TGTGCCAGCCGGGACGGCCAAGAGACCCAGTACTTC. Encoded protein: CASRDGQETQYF. The chain employs TRBV6-1 and TRBJ2-5, with D perhaps matching TRBD1 or TRBD2 (5 bases each). Germline V gene sequence: CDR1 MNHNS, CDR2 SASEGT. There are 12 residues in the CDR3. Trimming removed 8 bases at V and 1 base at J, with 8 bases between.

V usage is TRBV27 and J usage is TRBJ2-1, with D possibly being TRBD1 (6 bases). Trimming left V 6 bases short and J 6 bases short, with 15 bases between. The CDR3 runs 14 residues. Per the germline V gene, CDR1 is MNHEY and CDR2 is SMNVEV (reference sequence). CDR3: CASRIRGPFNEQFF. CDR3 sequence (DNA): TGTGCCAGCAGGATCAGGGGTCCTTTCAATGAGCAGTTCTTC.

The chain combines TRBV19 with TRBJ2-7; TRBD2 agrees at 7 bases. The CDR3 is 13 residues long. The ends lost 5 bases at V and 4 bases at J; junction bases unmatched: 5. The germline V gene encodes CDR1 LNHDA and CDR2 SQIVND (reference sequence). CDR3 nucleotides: TGTGCCAGTAGTTCTAGTAGCGGGTACGAGCAGTACTTC. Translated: CASSSSSGYEQYF.

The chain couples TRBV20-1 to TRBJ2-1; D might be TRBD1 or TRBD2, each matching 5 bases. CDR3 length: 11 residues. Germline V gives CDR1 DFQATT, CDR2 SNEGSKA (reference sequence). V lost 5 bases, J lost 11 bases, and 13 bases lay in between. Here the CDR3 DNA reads TGCAGTGCTTCCAGAGGGACGAAGCAGTTCTTC. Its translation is CSASRGTKQFF.

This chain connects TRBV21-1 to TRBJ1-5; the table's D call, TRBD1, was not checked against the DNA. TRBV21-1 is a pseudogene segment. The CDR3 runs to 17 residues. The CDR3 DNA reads TGTGCCAGCAGCAACCCCGGGACAGGTTCACTATTACCGCCCCAGCATTTT. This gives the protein CASSNPGTGSLLPPQHF.

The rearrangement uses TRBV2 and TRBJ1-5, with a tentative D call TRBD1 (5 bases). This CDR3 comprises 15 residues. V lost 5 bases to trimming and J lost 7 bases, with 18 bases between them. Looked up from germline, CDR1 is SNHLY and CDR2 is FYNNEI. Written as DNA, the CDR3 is TGTGCCAGCAGTCGTCGGGGGACTTTCGAACAGCCCCAGCATTTT. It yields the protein CASSRRGTFEQPQHF.

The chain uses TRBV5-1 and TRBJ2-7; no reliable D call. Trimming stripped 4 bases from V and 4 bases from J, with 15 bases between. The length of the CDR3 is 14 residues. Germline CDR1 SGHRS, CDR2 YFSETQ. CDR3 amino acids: CASSTDRRLYEQYF. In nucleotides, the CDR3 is TGCGCCAGCAGCACGGACCGACGGCTTTACGAGCAGTACTTC.